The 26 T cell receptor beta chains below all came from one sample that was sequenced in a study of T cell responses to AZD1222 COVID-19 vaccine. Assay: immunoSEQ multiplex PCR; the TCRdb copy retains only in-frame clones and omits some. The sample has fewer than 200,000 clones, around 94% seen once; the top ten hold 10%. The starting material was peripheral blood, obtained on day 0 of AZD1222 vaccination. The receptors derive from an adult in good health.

CDR3 nucleotide sequence: TGTGCCAGCAGTCCGCCGGGACGGGGAGCTTCAAATGAGCAGTTCTTC. Translation: CASSPPGRGASNEQFF. The chain is built from TRBV28 and TRBJ2-1; the D gene could be TRBD1 or TRBD2 (5 bases each). The CDR3 runs 16 residues. In germline, CDR1 is MDHEN, CDR2 SYDVKM. V lost 5 bases to trimming and J lost 7 bases, with 21 bases between them.

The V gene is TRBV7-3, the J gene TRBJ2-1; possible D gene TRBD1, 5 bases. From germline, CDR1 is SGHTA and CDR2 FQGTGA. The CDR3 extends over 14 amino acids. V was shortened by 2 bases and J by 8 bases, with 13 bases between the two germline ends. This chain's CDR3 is CASSLEQSRDEQFF. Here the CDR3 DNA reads TGTGCCAGCAGCTTAGAACAGTCCAGGGATGAGCAGTTCTTC.

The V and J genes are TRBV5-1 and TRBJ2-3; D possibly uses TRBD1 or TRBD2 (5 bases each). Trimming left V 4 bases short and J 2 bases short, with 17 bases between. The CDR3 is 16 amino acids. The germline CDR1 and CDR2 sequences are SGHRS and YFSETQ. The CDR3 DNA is TGCGCCAGCAGCCGCTCTGGGACGCAGTTCACAGATACGCAGTATTTT. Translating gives CASSRSGTQFTDTQYF.

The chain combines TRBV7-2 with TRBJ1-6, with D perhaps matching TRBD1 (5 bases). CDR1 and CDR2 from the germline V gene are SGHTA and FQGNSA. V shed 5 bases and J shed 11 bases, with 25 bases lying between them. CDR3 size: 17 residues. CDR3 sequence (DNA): TGTGCCAGCAGCCACCTAACGACGGGGACCAACACGGCACCCCTCCACTTT. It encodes CASSHLTTGTNTAPLHF.

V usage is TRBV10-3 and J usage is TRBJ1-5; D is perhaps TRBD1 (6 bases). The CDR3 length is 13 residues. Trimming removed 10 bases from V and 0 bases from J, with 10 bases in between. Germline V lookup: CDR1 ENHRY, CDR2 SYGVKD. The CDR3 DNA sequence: TGTGCCACCCAGGGGAGTAGCAATCAGCCCCAGCATTTT. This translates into CATQGSSNQPQHF.

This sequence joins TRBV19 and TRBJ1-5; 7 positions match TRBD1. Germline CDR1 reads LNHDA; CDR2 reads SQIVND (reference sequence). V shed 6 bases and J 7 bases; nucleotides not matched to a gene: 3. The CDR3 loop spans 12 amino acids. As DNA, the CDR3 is TGTGCCAGTAGACAGGGGTACCAGCCCCAGCATTTT. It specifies CASRQGYQPQHF. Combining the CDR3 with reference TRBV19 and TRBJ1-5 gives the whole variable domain DGGITQSPKYLFRKEGQNVTLSCEQNLNHDAMYWYRQDPGQGLRLIYYSQIVNDFQKGDIAEGYSVSREKKESFPLTVTSAQKNPTAFYLCASRQGYQPQHFGDGTRLSIL.

CDR3 region: CASSFRVGDRPLNTEAFF. In nucleotides, the CDR3 is TGTGCCAGCAGTTTTCGAGTGGGGGACAGGCCCTTGAACACTGAAGCTTTCTTT. This chain joins TRBV27 and TRBJ1-1; 8 positions agree with TRBD1. Germline values: CDR1 MNHEY, CDR2 SMNVEV (reference sequence). J was trimmed by 0 bases and V by 3 bases; bases with no gene match: 12. This CDR3 is built from 18 residues.

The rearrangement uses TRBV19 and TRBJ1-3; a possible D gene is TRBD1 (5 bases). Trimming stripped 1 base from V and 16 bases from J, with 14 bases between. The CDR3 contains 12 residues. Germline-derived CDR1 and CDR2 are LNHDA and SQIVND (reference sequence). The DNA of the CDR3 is TGTGCCAGTAGTATAGCTGGGACGGCAGTTTATTTT. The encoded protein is CASSIAGTAVYF.

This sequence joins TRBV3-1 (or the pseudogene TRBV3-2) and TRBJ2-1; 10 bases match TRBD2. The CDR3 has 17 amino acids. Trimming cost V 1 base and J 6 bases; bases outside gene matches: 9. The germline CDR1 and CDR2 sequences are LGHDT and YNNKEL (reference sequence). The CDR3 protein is CASSQVASGRGSNEQFF. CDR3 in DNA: TGTGCCAGCAGCCAAGTCGCTAGCGGGAGAGGGTCCAATGAGCAGTTCTTC.

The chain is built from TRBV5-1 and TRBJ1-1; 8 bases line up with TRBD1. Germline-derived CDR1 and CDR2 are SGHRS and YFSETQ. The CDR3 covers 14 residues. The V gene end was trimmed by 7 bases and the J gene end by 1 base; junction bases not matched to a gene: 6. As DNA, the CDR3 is TGCGCCAGCTACACAGGGGGAGCGAACACTGAAGCTTTCTTT. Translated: CASYTGGANTEAFF. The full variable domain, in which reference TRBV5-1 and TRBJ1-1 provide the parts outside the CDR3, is KAGVTQTPRYLIKTRGQQVTLSCSPISGHRSVSWYQQTPGQGLQFLFEYFSETQRNKGNFPGRFSGRQFSNSRSEMNVSTLELGDSALYLCASYTGGANTEAFFGQGTRLTVV.

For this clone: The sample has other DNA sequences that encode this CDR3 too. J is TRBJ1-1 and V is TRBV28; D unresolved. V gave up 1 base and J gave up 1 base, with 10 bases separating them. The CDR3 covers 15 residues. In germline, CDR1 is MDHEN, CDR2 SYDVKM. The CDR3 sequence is CASSLFTGENTEAFF. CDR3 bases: TGTGCCAGCAGTTTATTCACCGGGGAGAACACTGAAGCTTTCTTT.

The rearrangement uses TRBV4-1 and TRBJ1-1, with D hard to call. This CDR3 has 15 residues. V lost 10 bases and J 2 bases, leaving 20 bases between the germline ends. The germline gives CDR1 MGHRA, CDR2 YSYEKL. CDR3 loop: CATNDRYGRNTEAFF. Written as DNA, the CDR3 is TGCGCCACCAATGATCGTTACGGCCGTAACACTGAAGCTTTCTTT.

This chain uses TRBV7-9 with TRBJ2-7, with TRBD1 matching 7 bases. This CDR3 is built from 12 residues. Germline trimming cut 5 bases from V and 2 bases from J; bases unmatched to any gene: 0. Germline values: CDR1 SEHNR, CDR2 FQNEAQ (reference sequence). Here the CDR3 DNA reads TGTGCCAGCAGCGACAGGGCCTACGAGCAGTACGTC. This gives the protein CASSDRAYEQYV.

The CDR3 nucleotides read TGTGCCAGCAGCTTTCGACGTCAACGGGATTACGCCTACGAGCAGTACTTC. Amino acids: CASSFRRQRDYAYEQYF. V usage is TRBV7-2 and J usage is TRBJ2-7, with D possibly being TRBD2 (5 bases). Between the trimmed V and J ends, which lost 3 bases and 2 bases, there was a span of 20 bases. This CDR3 has 17 residues. Germline CDR1 and CDR2: SGHTA and FQGNSA.

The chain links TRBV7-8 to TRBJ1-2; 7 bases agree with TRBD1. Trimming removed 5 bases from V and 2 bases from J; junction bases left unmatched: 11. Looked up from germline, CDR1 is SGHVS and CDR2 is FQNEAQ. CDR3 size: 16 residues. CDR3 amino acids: CASSPRRTGSNYGYTF. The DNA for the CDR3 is TGTGCCAGCAGCCCCCGCCGGACAGGTTCCAACTATGGCTACACCTTC.

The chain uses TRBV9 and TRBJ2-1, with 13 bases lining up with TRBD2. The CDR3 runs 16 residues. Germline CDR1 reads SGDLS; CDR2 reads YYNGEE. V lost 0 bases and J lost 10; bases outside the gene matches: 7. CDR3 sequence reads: CASSVGGLAGQDEQFF. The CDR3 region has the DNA TGTGCCAGCAGCGTAGGGGGACTAGCGGGACAAGACGAGCAGTTCTTC.

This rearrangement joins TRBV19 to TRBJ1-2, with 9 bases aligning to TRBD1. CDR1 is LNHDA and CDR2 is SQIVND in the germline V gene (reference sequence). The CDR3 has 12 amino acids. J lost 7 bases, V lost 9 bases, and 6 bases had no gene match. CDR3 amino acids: CASLQGAIGYTF. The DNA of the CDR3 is TGTGCCAGCCTACAGGGGGCGATTGGCTACACCTTC.

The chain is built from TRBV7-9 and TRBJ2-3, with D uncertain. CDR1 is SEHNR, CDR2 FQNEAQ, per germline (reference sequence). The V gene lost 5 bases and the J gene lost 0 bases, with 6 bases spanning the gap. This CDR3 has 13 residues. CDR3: CASSPDSTDTQYF. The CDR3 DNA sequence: TGTGCCAGCAGCCCCGATAGCACAGATACGCAGTATTTT.

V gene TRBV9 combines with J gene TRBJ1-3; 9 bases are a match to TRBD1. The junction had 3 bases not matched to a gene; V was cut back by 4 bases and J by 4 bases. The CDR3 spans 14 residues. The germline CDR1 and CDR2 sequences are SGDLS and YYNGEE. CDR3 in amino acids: CASSLQGAGNTIYF. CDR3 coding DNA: TGTGCCAGCAGCTTACAGGGGGCCGGAAACACCATATATTTT.

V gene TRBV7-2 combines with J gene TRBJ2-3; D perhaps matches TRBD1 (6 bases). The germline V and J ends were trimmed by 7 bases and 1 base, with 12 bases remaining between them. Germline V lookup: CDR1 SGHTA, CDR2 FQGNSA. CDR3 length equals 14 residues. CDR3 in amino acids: CASTTYRGTDTQYF. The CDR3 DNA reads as TGTGCCAGCACCACATACAGGGGCACAGATACGCAGTATTTT.

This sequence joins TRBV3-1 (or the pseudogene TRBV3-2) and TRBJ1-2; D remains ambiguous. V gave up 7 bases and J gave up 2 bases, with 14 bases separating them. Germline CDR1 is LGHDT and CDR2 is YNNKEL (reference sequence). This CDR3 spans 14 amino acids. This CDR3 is CASKPGGRNYGYTF. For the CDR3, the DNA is TGTGCCAGCAAACCGGGAGGGCGAAACTATGGCTACACCTTC.

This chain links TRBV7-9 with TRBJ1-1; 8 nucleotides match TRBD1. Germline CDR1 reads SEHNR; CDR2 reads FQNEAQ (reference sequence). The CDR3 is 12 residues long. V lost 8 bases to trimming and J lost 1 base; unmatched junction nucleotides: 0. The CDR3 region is CASGQGNTEAFF. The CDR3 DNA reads TGTGCCAGCGGACAGGGGAACACTGAAGCTTTCTTT.

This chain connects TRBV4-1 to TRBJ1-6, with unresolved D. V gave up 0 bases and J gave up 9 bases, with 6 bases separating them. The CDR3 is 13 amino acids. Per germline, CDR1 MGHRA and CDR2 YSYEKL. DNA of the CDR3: TGCGCCAGCAGCCAAGATCGAGGTTCACCCCTCCACTTT. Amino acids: CASSQDRGSPLHF.

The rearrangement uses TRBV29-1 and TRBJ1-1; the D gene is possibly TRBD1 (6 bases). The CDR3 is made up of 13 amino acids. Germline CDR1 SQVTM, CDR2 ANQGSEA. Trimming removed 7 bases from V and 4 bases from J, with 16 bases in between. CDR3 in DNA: TGCAGCGCCGGCTCTTGGGGGCCCACTGAAGCTTTCTTT. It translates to CSAGSWGPTEAFF.

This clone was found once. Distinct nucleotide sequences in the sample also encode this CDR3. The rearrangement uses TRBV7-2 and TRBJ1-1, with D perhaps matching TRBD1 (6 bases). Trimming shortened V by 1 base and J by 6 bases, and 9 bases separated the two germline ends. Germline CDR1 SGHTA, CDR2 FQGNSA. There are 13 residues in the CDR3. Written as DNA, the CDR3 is TGTGCCAGCAGCTTAGGGCAGGGGTCTGAAGCTTTCTTT. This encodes CASSLGQGSEAFF.

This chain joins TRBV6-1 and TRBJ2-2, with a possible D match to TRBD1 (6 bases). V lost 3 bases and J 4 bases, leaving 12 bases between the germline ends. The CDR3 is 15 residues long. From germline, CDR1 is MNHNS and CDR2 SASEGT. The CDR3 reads CASSEGQGITGELFF. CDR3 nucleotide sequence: TGTGCCAGCAGTGAGGGGCAGGGGATCACCGGGGAGCTGTTTTTT.